The rows below give T cell receptor beta chains drawn from one sample of a study of blood T cell repertoires in COVID-19. This table comes from immunoSEQ multiplex PCR, and its TCRdb copy is limited to in-frame clones, with some not included. The table lists 110,000 to 150,000 clones, around 83% of them singletons. Sequenced: peripheral blood. These receptors originate from a woman older than 75 with acute or convalescent COVID-19. The CDR3 runs from the conserved cysteine through the conserved F or W. The order of the fields is clone size, J gene, V gene, D gene, CDR3 DNA, CDR3 protein. A D gene is named only where the DNA matches it firmly. Not every row has a clone size; where given, it reads once, few, many or a size class.

clone size: -; J gene: TRBJ2-6; V gene: TRBV2; D gene: -; CDR3 DNA: TGTGCCAGCAGTCCTCCGGGAATTCGAACTGGGGCCAACGTCCTGACTTTC; CDR3 protein: CASSPPGIRTGANVLTF
clone size: -; J gene: TRBJ1-1; V gene: TRBV10-3; D gene: -; CDR3 DNA: TGTGCCATCAGTGAGGGGGGGGGCTACACTGAAGCTTTCTTT; CDR3 protein: CAISEGGGYTEAFF
clone size: -; J gene: TRBJ2-1; V gene: TRBV6-5; D gene: TRBD2; CDR3 DNA: TGTGCCAGCATGATTAGCGGGGGGGCCTACAATGAGCAGTTCTTC; CDR3 protein: CASMISGGAYNEQFF
clone size: -; J gene: TRBJ2-1; V gene: TRBV24-1; D gene: TRBD2; CDR3 DNA: TGTGCCACCAGTGGGCTAGCGGGGGACAATGAGCAGTTCTTC; CDR3 protein: CATSGLAGDNEQFF
clone size: -; J gene: TRBJ1-1; V gene: TRBV19; D gene: TRBD1; CDR3 DNA: TGTGCCAGTAGTACCTCTTTGGGACAGGGGTCTGAAGCTTTCTTT; CDR3 protein: CASSTSLGQGSEAFF
clone size: -; J gene: TRBJ1-2; V gene: TRBV3-1/TRBV3-2; D gene: -; CDR3 DNA: TGTGCCAGCAGCCACGCCGACAGACACTATGGCTACACCTTC; CDR3 protein: CASSHADRHYGYTF
clone size: -; J gene: TRBJ1-3; V gene: TRBV9; D gene: -; CDR3 DNA: TGTGCCAGCAGCGTAGCTCAACTCAGGCACTCTGGAAACACCATATATTTT; CDR3 protein: CASSVAQLRHSGNTIYF
clone size: -; J gene: TRBJ1-1; V gene: TRBV7-9; D gene: -; CDR3 DNA: TGTGCCAGCAGGTTAGAGGGGGAAGCTTTCTTT; CDR3 protein: CASRLEGEAFF
clone size: -; J gene: TRBJ2-2; V gene: TRBV5-6; D gene: TRBD2; CDR3 DNA: TGTGCCAGCAGCTTGTTTCGAGCGGGGGGGCGCACCGGGGAGCTGTTTTTT; CDR3 protein: CASSLFRAGGRTGELFF
clone size: once; J gene: TRBJ2-3; V gene: TRBV5-6; D gene: -; CDR3 DNA: TGTGCCAGCAGCTCGACCCAGGTGAACACAGATACGCAGTATTTT; CDR3 protein: CASSSTQVNTDTQYF
clone size: -; J gene: TRBJ2-7; V gene: TRBV20-1; D gene: TRBD1; CDR3 DNA: TGCAGTGCTAGTCAGGGGGCGTTAGAGCAGTACTTC; CDR3 protein: CSASQGALEQYF
clone size: -; J gene: TRBJ1-5; V gene: TRBV2; D gene: TRBD1; CDR3 DNA: TGTGCCAGCAGTGCGACCGGGACAGGGGGCAATCAGCCCCAGCATTTT; CDR3 protein: CASSATGTGGNQPQHF
clone size: -; J gene: TRBJ2-7; V gene: TRBV10-3; D gene: -; CDR3 DNA: TGTGCCATCAGTGGAAGGTCCCACGGCCCCGGGACCTACGAGCAGTACTTC; CDR3 protein: CAISGRSHGPGTYEQYF
clone size: -; J gene: TRBJ1-2; V gene: TRBV6-4; D gene: -; CDR3 DNA: TGTGCCAGCAGCCCGACAGCAGTTTCTAACTATGGCTACACCTTC; CDR3 protein: CASSPTAVSNYGYTF
clone size: -; J gene: TRBJ2-7; V gene: TRBV6-1; D gene: -; CDR3 DNA: TGTGCCAGCAGTGAAAAAACGGCGGCGGTCTACTACGAGCAGTACTTC; CDR3 protein: CASSEKTAAVYYEQYF
clone size: once; J gene: TRBJ2-7; V gene: TRBV7-2; D gene: TRBD2; CDR3 DNA: TGTGCCAGCAGCCCGGGGGGCTACGAGCAGTACTTC; CDR3 protein: CASSPGGYEQYF